Listed below are T cell receptor beta chains from one sample, sequenced in a study of tumor-infiltrating lymphocytes in primary liver carcinoma. TCRdb analysed the multiplex PCR reads with MiXCR anew, one entry per CDR3 protein. The table records 20,000 to 25,000 distinct CDR3 sequences, 60% to 80% of them present only once. The source material was liver tumor tissue from sampling region 1. The source is a woman in her twenties or thirties with primary liver carcinoma and hepatitis B virus infection. CDR3s include the opening cysteine and the closing phenylalanine or tryptophan. A D gene is named only where the DNA matches it firmly. Clone sizes are given selectively: once, few, many, or a class where the clone is expanded.

V	size	D	J	CDR3	DNA
TRBV7-9	-	-	TRBJ2-7	CASSLPTHRYEQYF	TGTGCCAGCAGCCTCCCGACTCACCGCTACGAGCAGTACTTC
TRBV2	-	-	TRBJ1-1	CTSNDQGNTEALF	TGTACCAGCAACGACCAGGGGAACACTGAAGCTCTCTTT
TRBV11-2	-	-	TRBJ2-2	CASSLALGGANTREQFF	TGTGCCAGCAGCTTAGCATTAGGAGGGGCGAACACCAGGGAGCAGTTTTTT
TRBV11-3	-	-	TRBJ2-1	CTSSLEGNEQFF	TGTACAAGCAGCTTAGAAGGAAATGAGCAGTTCTTC
TRBV5-4	few	-	TRBJ2-3	CASSNPAASGGWTDTQYF	TGTGCCAGCAGTAACCCGGCGGCTAGTGGGGGTTGGACAGATACGCAGTATTTT
TRBV11-2	-	TRBD2	TRBJ2-1	CASSTFLAGGYNEQIF	TGTGCCAGCAGCACCTTTCTAGCGGGGGGATACAATGAGCAGATCTTC
TRBV11-2	-	TRBD2	TRBJ2-3	CASSLVGLATSTDTQYF	TGTGCCAGCAGCTTAGTGGGACTAGCGACTAGCACAGATACGCAGTATTTT
TRBV6-6	-	-	TRBJ2-3	CASSYSLGSGSADTQYF	TGTGCCAGCAGTTACTCTCTTGGCAGCGGATCCGCAGATACGCAGTATTTT
TRBV28	-	-	TRBJ2-2	CASSLSGGEELFF	TGTGCCAGCAGTTTGAGTGGGGGCGAGGAGCTGTTTTTT
TRBV25-1	once	TRBD2	TRBJ2-2	CASSEGLARLTEELFF	TGTGCCAGCAGTGAGGGACTAGCGAGACTGACCGAGGAGCTGTTTTTT
TRBV11-2	few	-	TRBJ2-5	CASRAGEGQETQYF	TGTGCCAGCAGGGCAGGAGAGGGGCAAGAGACCCAGTACTTC
TRBV6-5	-	-	TRBJ2-7	CASSYYSQGLEYKQYF	TGTGCCAGCAGTTATTATTCCCAGGGACTTGAGTACAAGCAGTACTTC
TRBV4-2	-	TRBD1	TRBJ2-7	CASSQEHLGQGRPREQHF	TGTGCCAGCAGCCAGGAACACTTAGGACAGGGGAGACCGCGCGAGCAGCACTTC
TRBV6-1	-	TRBD1	TRBJ2-5	CTSSVLGGPEDAQYF	TGTACCAGCAGTGTACTAGGGGGCCCGGAAGATGCCCAGTACTTC
TRBV11-3	-	-	TRBJ2-1	CVSSSTGHDFMDEQFF	TGTGTCAGCAGTTCAACGGGACACGACTTCATGGATGAGCAGTTCTTC
TRBV6-5	-	TRBD1	TRBJ2-2	CASSTRTGSTGELFF	TGTGCCAGCAGTACGCGGACAGGGTCAACCGGGGAGCTGTTTTTT
TRBV29-1	-	TRBD2	TRBJ2-4	CGLGGLAGEVSIQYF	TGCGGCCTTGGCGGACTAGCGGGAGAAGTGAGCATTCAGTACTTC
TRBV6-1	few	-	TRBJ2-1	CASTLRGSGGGDEQFF	TGTGCCAGCACCCTCCGGGGCTCCGGAGGCGGCGATGAGCAGTTCTTC
TRBV11-3	-	-	TRBJ2-3	CANSFGTPIVPQYF	TGTGCCAACAGCTTTGGGACGCCGATAGTGCCGCAGTATTTT
TRBV9	-	TRBD1	TRBJ2-3	CASSSRDRPAYTRYF	TGTGCCAGCAGCAGCCGGGACAGGCCCGCATATACGCGGTACTTT
TRBV7-9	-	TRBD2	TRBJ2-1	CASGSGTSGWYQFF	TGTGCCAGCGGCTCTGGGACTAGCGGGTGGTATCAGTTCTTC
TRBV12-3/TRBV12-4	few	-	TRBJ1-5	CASSLTGIQPQHF	TGTGCCAGCAGTTTAACGGGGATACAGCCCCAGCATTTT
TRBV11-1	-	-	TRBJ2-1	CASSPGGWGTYNEQFF	TGCGCCAGCAGCCCCGGCGGATGGGGAACCTACAATGAGCAGTTCTTC
TRBV11-2	-	-	TRBJ1-5	CASSPERGQPQHF	TGCGCCAGCAGCCCCGAGCGGGGTCAGCCCCAGCATTTT
TRBV6-6	-	TRBD2	TRBJ2-3	CASSSTLERGGKIGQYF	TGTGCCAGCAGTTCCACCTTAGAGCGGGGAGGCAAGATAGGACAGTATTTT
TRBV11-2	-	-	TRBJ1-2	CASTQEGGGRYTF	TGTGCCAGCACTCAGGAGGGGGGTGGACGCTACACCTTT
TRBV12-3/TRBV12-4	-	TRBD2	TRBJ2-7	CASSRTSGIGEQYF	TGTGCCAGCAGCCGGACTAGCGGGATTGGCGAGCAGTACTTC
TRBV5-4	once	-	TRBJ2-3	CARSVNGHPPHTDTQYF	TGTGCCAGGAGCGTAAACGGACACCCTCCACACACAGATACGCAGTATTTT
TRBV6-2/TRBV6-3	-	TRBD2	TRBJ2-1	CAGSYSTGGSFIYNEQFF	TGTGCCGGCAGTTACTCCACTGGCGGGAGCTTCATTTACAATGAGCAGTTCTTC
TRBV11-1	-	-	TRBJ2-5	CTSSLAGLGETQYF	TGTACCAGCAGCTTAGCAGGGCTCGGAGAGACCCAGTACTTC
TRBV5-4	-	-	TRBJ2-3	CASSVNGHPPPIDMQYF	TGTGCCAGCAGCGTAAACGGACACCCTCCACCCATAGATATGCAGTATTTT
TRBV11-2	-	TRBD1	TRBJ2-3	CASSWTRQGRGDTQYF	TGTGCCAGCAGCTGGACGCGACAGGGAAGGGGAGATACGCAATACTTT
TRBV30	-	-	TRBJ2-5	CAWSVSPETQYF	TGTGCCTGGAGCGTTAGCCCCGAGACCCAGTACTTC
TRBV11-1	-	-	TRBJ2-1	CTSSRRQASYSEQFF	TGTACCAGCAGCCGAAGACAGGCCTCCTACAGTGAGCAGTTCTTC
TRBV11-2	-	-	TRBJ2-7	CAISITGGDSWTYEQYF	TGTGCCATAAGTATCACAGGAGGGGACTCTTGGACCTACGAGCAGTACTTC
TRBV29-1	-	-	TRBJ2-5	CSARRKETEYF	TGCAGCGCACGCCGTAAAGAGACCGAGTACTTC
TRBV4-1	many	-	TRBJ2-7	CASRPGPSSYEQYF	TGCGCCAGCAGACCGGGGCCGAGCTCCTACGAGCAGTACTTC
TRBV11-3	-	-	TRBJ2-1	CTSSSTGHGFLNEQFF	TGTACCAGCAGTTCAACTGGACACGGCTTCTTGAATGAGCAGTTCTTC
TRBV6-1	-	-	TRBJ2-2	CASSAVWELFF	TGTGCCAGTAGCGCCGTCTGGGAGCTGTTTTTT
TRBV6-1	-	-	TRBJ2-2	CASSPGTDTGELSF	TGTGCCAGCAGCCCGGGTACCGACACCGGGGAACTGTCTTTT
TRBV29-1	-	TRBD1	TRBJ1-1	CSIETGSAEALF	TGCAGCATCGAGACAGGGAGCGCTGAAGCTCTCTTT
TRBV25-1	-	-	TRBJ2-2	CALHGASSPYWELFF	TGTGCCCTTCATGGCGCTTCGTCGCCTTACTGGGAGCTGTTTTTT
TRBV11-2	-	-	TRBJ2-1	CASREGGTTSYNEQFF	TGTGCCAGCAGGGAGGGAGGGACAACCTCCTACAATGAGCAGTTCTTC
TRBV6-5	-	-	TRBJ2-1	CASSFFDNSYNERFF	TGTGCCAGCAGTTTCTTTGACAACTCCTACAATGAGCGATTCTTC
TRBV11-3	-	-	TRBJ1-6	CAISFKRSHNSPLHF	TGTGCCATCAGCTTTAAGCGGAGCCATAATTCACCCCTCCACTTT
TRBV4-3	-	-	TRBJ2-5	CASNQDLNQWETQYF	TGCGCCAGCAACCAAGATCTAAACCAATGGGAGACCCAGTATTTC
TRBV29-1	-	-	TRBJ2-1	CSGAPGSVIDEQFF	TGCAGCGGCGCTCCCGGGAGCGTAATCGATGAGCAGTTCTTC
TRBV11-2	-	TRBD2	TRBJ2-3	CASSVGLVGIVVTQYF	TGTGCCAGCAGCGTGGGACTAGTGGGTATTGTTGTTACGCAGTATTTT
TRBV6-2/TRBV6-3	once	-	TRBJ1-1	CASNPTPALTAFF	TGTGCCAGCAATCCAACACCGGCCCTAACGGCTTTCTTT